This T cell receptor (beta chain) was profiled in a study of blood T cell repertoires in COVID-19 (dated by TCRdb to about 2020). With regard to the full study: Collaborator samples came from the United States, Italy and Spain and covered acute and convalescent phases of COVID-19. The samples were drawn from the first 160 participants of the ongoing ImmuneRACE study and from 950 to 1,500 subjects provided by 6 global collaborators. HLA class I and class II types, where available, came from metadata supplied by the sample provider rather than from assay-based typing. Sample metadata almost always included a de-identified subject ID, COVID-19 status, age in years and sex. The prospective study material was composed of cDNA or gDNA derived from T cells, B-cell-depleted T cells, or PBMCs. The dataset comprised deeply sampled blood TCRbeta repertoires from subjects exposed to, actively infected with, or recovered from COVID-19. The repertoires were made available in a free public database intended to serve as a resource for research on the immune response to SARS-CoV-2.

The immunoSEQ Assay, a bias-controlled multiplex PCR, was used to amplify TCRbeta CDR3 regions from genomic DNA. Turning to the authors' computational methods: Within the assay, amplification of reference gene primers was used to estimate how many nucleated cells each sample contained. To quantify the absolute abundance of each unique TCRbeta CDR3 rearrangement, sequence reads were collapsed and filtered. For each sample, productive Simpson clonality was calculated by taking the square root of Simpson's diversity index across productive rearrangements. The source is immuneACCESS, and TCRdb retained only in-frame sequences with V and J called. Part of the clones is not carried over; for the studies checked, unresolved V genes explain less than half of this, and the remainder is unexplained. Clone size and the V and J calls come from that table; the DNA yielded D and trimming. Counted in this sample were a few hundred thousand clones; about 88% of them appeared once. Roughly 4% of the sample goes to the ten largest clones.

Another Seattle source contributed samples from volunteer blood donors who had recovered from COVID-19. Collaborating institutions collected whole blood in K2EDTA tubes following their own protocols. For TCRbeta analysis, collaborators shipped samples as frozen whole blood, isolated PBMCs, or DNA extracted from either of those sample types. Worth noting for this clone: Its antigen remains unidentified. One base away there is no much larger clone; base qualities are not given.

Broad study findings and their caveats: The quantity of clinical and demographic metadata differed by source and by participant and was supplied without curation.

The clonotype was recovered from a man aged 55 to 70 who had recovered from COVID-19. Sequenced material: peripheral blood.

In nucleotide form, the sequence is TGTGCCAGTTCTCGGGGCGCGGGGGGTAGCACTGAAGCTTTCTTT. Its protein product is CASSRGAGGSTEAFF. Here the chain combines TRBV27 and TRBJ1-1, and perhaps TRBD1 as D gene, on 5 matching bases. Via the germline V gene (reference sequence), CDR1 is MNHEY and CDR2 SMNVEV. The CDR3 runs 15 amino acids, cysteine and phenylalanine included. Only the CDR3 DNA is retained, 45 bases long and in frame from the first base. Trimming takes 9 bases from V and 4 bases from J, and the germline ends sit 21 bases apart.